The next 13 T cell receptor beta chains were all read from a single sample in a study of blood T cell repertoires in COVID-19. Using immunoSEQ multiplex PCR, the repertoire was profiled, and TCRdb retains in-frame clones only, with some absent. The table includes some 80,000 clones, around nine tenths detected once. Sample: peripheral blood. These receptor sequences come from a human donor in a cohort sampled during active COVID-19.

Here the CDR3 DNA reads TGTGCCAGCAGCTTAGGCAGGGGAGTCACCTACGAGCAGTACTTC. Residues: CASSLGRGVTYEQYF. The chain uses TRBV7-8 and TRBJ2-7, with D perhaps TRBD1 (6 bases). The germline V gene has CDR1 SGHVS and CDR2 FQNEAQ. This CDR3 has 15 amino acids. V was cut by 1 base and J by 2 bases, with 12 bases left in between.

The chain has TRBV4-3 and TRBJ2-2; TRBD2 matches 16 bases. This CDR3 is built from 20 residues. With 4 bases clipped from V and 5 bases from J, the junction kept 13 bases outside the gene matches. Germline V lookup: CDR1 LGHNA, CDR2 YSLEER. DNA for the CDR3: TGCGCCAGCAGCCCGCCCCGTAAGGGACTAGCGGGGGGGTCAACCGGGGAGCTGTTTTTT. Its translation is CASSPPRKGLAGGSTGELFF.

J is TRBJ2-1 and V is TRBV18; 10 positions match TRBD2. The CDR3 has 14 amino acids. From germline, CDR1 is KGHSH and CDR2 LQKENI. With 4 bases clipped from V and 8 bases from J, the junction kept 5 bases outside the gene matches. CDR3 nucleotide sequence: TGTGCCAGCTCACGCCTAGCGGGAGAGGATGAGCAGTTCTTC. It specifies CASSRLAGEDEQFF.

This clone was seen once. The gene calls are TRBV7-9 and TRBJ2-1; D is unclear. This CDR3 has 14 residues. Trimming left V 5 bases short and J 0 bases short, with 8 bases between. Germline V lookup: CDR1 SEHNR, CDR2 FQNEAQ (reference sequence). CDR3 amino acids: CASSPPSSYNEQFF. The CDR3 coding sequence is TGTGCCAGCAGCCCCCCTAGCTCCTACAATGAGCAGTTCTTC.

The gene calls are TRBV12-5 and TRBJ2-7; 7 bases are shared with TRBD2. V trimming: 7 bases; J trimming: 2 bases; junction bases outside the gene matches: 8. The CDR3 consists of 14 residues. Per germline, CDR1 LGHNT and CDR2 FRNRAP. CDR3 DNA sequence: TGTGCTAGTGCCGAGCGGGGACCAGCCTACGAGCAGTACTTC. Protein: CASAERGPAYEQYF. The full variable domain, rest sourced from reference TRBV12-5 and TRBJ2-7, is DARVTQTPRHKVTEMGQEVTMRCQPILGHNTVFWYRQTMMQGLELLAYFRNRAPLDDSGMPKDRFSAEMPDATLATLKIQPSEPRDSAVYFCASAERGPAYEQYFGPGTRLTVT.

For the CDR3, the DNA is TGTGCCAGCAGCCTGGGACAGGGGGCCACAGATACGCAGTATTTT. Amino acid sequence: CASSLGQGATDTQYF. V gene TRBV2 combines with J gene TRBJ2-3; 12 positions agree with TRBD1. V dropped 6 bases and J dropped 2; count of bases not matched to a gene: 3. The CDR3 extends over 15 amino acids. CDR1 and CDR2 (germline): SNHLY, FYNNEI.

The CDR3 DNA reads TGTGCCACCAGCAGTCACTTTGGGGGGGCGAGGTACGAGCAGTACTTC. Translating it yields CATSSHFGGARYEQYF. This chain uses TRBV15 with TRBJ2-7; possible D gene TRBD2, 7 bases. The CDR3 length is 16 residues. Between the trimmed V and J ends, which lost 3 bases and 4 bases, there was a span of 19 bases. The germline V gene has CDR1 LNHNV and CDR2 YYDKDF (reference sequence).

The genes are TRBV2 and TRBJ1-2; D unclear. Germline CDR1 reads SNHLY; CDR2 reads FYNNEI. The V gene lost 6 bases and the J gene lost 3 bases, with 11 bases spanning the gap. The CDR3 sequence is 13 residues long. The CDR3 loop reads CASSRRDDYGYTF. The CDR3 nucleotides read TGTGCCAGCAGCCGACGGGATGACTATGGCTACACCTTC.

This sequence joins TRBV2 and TRBJ2-1, with D perhaps TRBD2 (5 bases). The V gene lost 7 bases and the J gene lost 0 bases, with 10 bases spanning the gap. The CDR3 runs to 14 residues. Germline V gene lookup returns CDR1 SNHLY and CDR2 FYNNEI. CDR3 residues: CASTRGPSYNEQFF. The CDR3 DNA is TGTGCCAGCACCAGAGGGCCCTCCTACAATGAGCAGTTCTTC.

The gene calls are TRBV3-1 (or the pseudogene TRBV3-2) and TRBJ2-5; possibly TRBD1 for D (6 bases). The CDR3 covers 12 residues. V was pared by 5 bases and J by 5 bases, with 9 bases between. Germline assignment: CDR1 LGHDT and CDR2 YNNKEL (reference sequence). The CDR3 here is CASSYRDETQYF. For the CDR3, the DNA is TGTGCCAGCAGCTACAGGGACGAGACCCAGTACTTC.

The chain carries TRBV6-5 and TRBJ1-1; TRBD1 agrees at 9 bases. The V gene end was trimmed by 1 base and the J gene end by 0 bases; junction bases not matched to a gene: 3. Germline CDR1 MNHEY, CDR2 SVGAGI. CDR3 length: 16 amino acids. The CDR3 nucleotides read TGTGCCAGCAGTTACTTGGGACAGGGATTGAACACTGAAGCTTTCTTT. It codes for CASSYLGQGLNTEAFF.

This CDR3 is CASSFVTGNGYTF. The CDR3 bases are TGTGCCAGCAGCTTCGTGACAGGGAATGGCTACACCTTC. The gene calls are TRBV11-2 and TRBJ1-2, with TRBD1 matching 7 bases. The junction had 4 bases not matched to a gene; V was cut back by 3 bases and J by 6 bases. The CDR3 consists of 13 residues. Germline assignment: CDR1 SGHAT and CDR2 FQNNGV.

The rearrangement links TRBV19 to TRBJ1-2; 9 bases fit TRBD1. CDR3 length: 14 residues. The trim removed 5 bases at V and 5 bases at J, leaving 6 bases unmatched. Per the germline V gene, CDR1 is LNHDA and CDR2 is SQIVND (reference sequence). CDR3: CASSPQGAGYGYTF. DNA for the CDR3: TGTGCCAGTAGTCCACAGGGGGCTGGTTATGGCTACACCTTC.